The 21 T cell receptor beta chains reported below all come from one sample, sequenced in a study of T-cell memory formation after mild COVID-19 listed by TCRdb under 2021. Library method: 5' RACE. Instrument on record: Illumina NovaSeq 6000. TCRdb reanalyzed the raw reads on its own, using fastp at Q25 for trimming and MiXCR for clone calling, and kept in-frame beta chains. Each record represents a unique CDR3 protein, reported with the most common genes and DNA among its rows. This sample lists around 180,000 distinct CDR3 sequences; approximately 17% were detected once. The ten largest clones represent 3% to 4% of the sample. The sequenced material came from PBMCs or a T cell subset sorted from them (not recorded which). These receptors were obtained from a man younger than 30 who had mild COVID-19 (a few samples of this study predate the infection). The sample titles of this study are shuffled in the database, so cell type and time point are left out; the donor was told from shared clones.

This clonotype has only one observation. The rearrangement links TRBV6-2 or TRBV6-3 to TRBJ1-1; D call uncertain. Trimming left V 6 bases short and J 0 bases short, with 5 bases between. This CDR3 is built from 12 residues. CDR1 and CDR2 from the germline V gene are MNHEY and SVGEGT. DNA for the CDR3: TGTGCCAGCAGGACGGTGAACACTGAAGCTTTCTTT. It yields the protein CASRTVNTEAFF.

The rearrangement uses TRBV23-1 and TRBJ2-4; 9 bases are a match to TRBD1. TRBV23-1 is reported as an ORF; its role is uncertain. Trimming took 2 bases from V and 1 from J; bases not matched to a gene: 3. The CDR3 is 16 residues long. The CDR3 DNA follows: TGCGCCAGCAGTCAACCCGGACAGGGGGCCAAAAACATTCAGTACTTC. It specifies CASSQPGQGAKNIQYF.

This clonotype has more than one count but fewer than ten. CDR3 in amino acids: CASSLDRGTYEQYF. CDR3 DNA: TGTGCCAGCAGTCTCGACAGGGGAACCTACGAGCAGTACTTC. The chain employs TRBV7-2 and TRBJ2-7; 8 bases fit TRBD1. V trimming: 6 bases; J trimming: 2 bases; junction bases outside the gene matches: 6. Germline lookup yields CDR1 SGHTA and CDR2 FQGNSA. The CDR3 spans 14 residues.

The CDR3: CASSPRQGSGYEQYF. The CDR3 DNA reads as TGCGCCAGCAGCCCCCGACAGGGGTCAGGATACGAGCAGTACTTC. The chain combines TRBV5-1 with TRBJ2-7; TRBD1 agrees at 8 bases. This CDR3 is built from 15 residues. V trimming: 4 bases; J trimming: 4 bases; junction bases outside the gene matches: 10. Looked up from germline, CDR1 is SGHRS and CDR2 is YFSETQ.

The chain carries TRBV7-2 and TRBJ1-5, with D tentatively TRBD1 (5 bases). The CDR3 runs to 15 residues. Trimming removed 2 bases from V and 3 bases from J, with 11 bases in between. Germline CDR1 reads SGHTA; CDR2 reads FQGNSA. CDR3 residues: CASSLTGTLNQPQHF. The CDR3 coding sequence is TGTGCCAGCAGCTTAACCGGGACGCTCAATCAGCCCCAGCATTTT.

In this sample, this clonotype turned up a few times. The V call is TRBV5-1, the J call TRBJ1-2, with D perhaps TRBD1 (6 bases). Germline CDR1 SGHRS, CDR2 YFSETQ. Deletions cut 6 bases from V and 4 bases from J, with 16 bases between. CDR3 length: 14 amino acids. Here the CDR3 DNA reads TGCGCCAGCACCTCCGGGGGCGCGATCTATGGCTACACCTTC. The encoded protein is CASTSGGAIYGYTF.

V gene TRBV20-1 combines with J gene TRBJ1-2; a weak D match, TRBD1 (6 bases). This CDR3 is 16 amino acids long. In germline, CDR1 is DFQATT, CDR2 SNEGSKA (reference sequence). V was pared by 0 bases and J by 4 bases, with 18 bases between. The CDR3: CSARDTRRGSGYGYTF. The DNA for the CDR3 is TGCAGTGCTAGAGACACCCGCAGGGGATCCGGCTATGGCTACACCTTC.

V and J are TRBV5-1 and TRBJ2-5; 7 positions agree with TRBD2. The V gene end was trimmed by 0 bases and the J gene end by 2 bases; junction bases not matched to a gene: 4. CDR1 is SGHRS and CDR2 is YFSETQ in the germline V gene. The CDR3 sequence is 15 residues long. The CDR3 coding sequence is TGCGCCAGCAGCTTGGCTCCGGGACTACAAGAGACCCAGTACTTC. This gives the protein CASSLAPGLQETQYF.

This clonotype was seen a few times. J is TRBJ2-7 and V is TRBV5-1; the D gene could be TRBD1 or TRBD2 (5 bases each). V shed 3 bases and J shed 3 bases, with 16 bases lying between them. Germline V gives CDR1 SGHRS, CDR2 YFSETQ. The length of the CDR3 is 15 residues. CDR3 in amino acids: CASSSSTGAFYEQYF. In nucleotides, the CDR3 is TGCGCCAGCAGCTCTTCTACCGGGGCCTTCTACGAGCAGTACTTC. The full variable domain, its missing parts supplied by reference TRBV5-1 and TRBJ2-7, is KAGVTQTPRYLIKTRGQQVTLSCSPISGHRSVSWYQQTPGQGLQFLFEYFSETQRNKGNFPGRFSGRQFSNSRSEMNVSTLELGDSALYLCASSSSTGAFYEQYFGPGTRLTVT.

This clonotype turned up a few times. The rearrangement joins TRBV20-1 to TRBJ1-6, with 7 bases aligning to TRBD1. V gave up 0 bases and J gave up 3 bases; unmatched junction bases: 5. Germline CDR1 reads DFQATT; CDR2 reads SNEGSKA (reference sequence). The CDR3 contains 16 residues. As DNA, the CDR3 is TGCAGTGCTAGAGATGGACAGGCCAACTATAATTCACCCCTCCACTTT. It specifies CSARDGQANYNSPLHF.

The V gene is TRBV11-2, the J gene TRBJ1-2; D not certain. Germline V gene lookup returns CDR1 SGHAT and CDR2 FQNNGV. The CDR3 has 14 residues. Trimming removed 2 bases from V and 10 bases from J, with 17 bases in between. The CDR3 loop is CASSLSGLAGYYTF. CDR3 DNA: TGTGCCAGCAGCTTATCGGGGTTGGCGGGATACTACACCTTC.

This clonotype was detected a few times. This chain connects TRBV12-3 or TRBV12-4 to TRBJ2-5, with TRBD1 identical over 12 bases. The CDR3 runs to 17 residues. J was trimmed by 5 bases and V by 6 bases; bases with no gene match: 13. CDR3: CASSPPPGQGAHETQYF. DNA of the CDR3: TGTGCCAGCAGCCCCCCCCCGGGACAGGGGGCACATGAGACCCAGTACTTC.

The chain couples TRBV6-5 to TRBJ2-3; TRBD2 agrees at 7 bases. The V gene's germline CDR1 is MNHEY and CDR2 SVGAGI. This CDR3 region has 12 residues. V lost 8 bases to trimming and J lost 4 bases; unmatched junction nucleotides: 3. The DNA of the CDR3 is TGTGCCAGCCGGGGGGAAGCAGATACGCAGTATTTT. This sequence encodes CASRGEADTQYF.

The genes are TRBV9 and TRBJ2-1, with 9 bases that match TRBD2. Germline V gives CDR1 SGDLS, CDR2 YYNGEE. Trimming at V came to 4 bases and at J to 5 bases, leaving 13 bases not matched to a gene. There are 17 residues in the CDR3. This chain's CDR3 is CASSPRTFSGGHNEQFF. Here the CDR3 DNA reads TGTGCCAGCAGCCCTCGCACGTTTAGCGGGGGTCACAATGAGCAGTTCTTC. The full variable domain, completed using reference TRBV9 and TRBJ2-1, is DSGVTQTPKHLITATGQRVTLRCSPRSGDLSVYWYQQSLDQGLQFLIQYYNGEERAKGNILERFSAQQFPDLHSELNLSSLELGDSALYFCASSPRTFSGGHNEQFFGPGTRLTVL.

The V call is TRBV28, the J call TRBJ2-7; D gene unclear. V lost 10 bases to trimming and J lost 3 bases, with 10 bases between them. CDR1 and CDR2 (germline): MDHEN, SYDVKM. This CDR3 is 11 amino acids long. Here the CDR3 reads CATSSSYEQYF. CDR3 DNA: TGTGCCACCTCTTCCAGCTACGAGCAGTACTTC.

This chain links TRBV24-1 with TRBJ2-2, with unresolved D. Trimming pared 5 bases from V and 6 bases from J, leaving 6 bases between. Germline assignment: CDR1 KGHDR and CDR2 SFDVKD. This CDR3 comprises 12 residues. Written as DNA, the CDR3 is TGTGCCACCAGTGTGCAGGCCGGGGAGCTGTTTTTT. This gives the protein CATSVQAGELFF.

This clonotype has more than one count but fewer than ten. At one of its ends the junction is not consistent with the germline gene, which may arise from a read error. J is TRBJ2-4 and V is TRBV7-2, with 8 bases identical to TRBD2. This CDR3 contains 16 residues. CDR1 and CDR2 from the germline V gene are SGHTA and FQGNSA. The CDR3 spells CASSLAGTRFGGAQYF. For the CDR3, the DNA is TGTGCCAGCAGCCTAGCCGGGACTAGATTTGGAGGGGCTCAGTACTTC.

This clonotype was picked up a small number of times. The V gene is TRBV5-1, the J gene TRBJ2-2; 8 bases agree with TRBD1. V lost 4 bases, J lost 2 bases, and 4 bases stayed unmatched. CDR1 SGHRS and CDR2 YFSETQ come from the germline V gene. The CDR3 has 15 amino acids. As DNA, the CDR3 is TGCGCCAGCAGCCTGGGACAGGTTAACACCGGGGAGCTGTTTTTT. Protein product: CASSLGQVNTGELFF.

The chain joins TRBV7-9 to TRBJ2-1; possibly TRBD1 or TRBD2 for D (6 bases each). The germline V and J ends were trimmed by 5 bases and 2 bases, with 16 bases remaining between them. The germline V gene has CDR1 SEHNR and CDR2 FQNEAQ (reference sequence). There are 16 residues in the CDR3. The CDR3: CASSHPIRGPYNEQFF. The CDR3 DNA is TGTGCCAGCAGCCATCCGATCCGGGGGCCCTACAATGAGCAGTTCTTC.

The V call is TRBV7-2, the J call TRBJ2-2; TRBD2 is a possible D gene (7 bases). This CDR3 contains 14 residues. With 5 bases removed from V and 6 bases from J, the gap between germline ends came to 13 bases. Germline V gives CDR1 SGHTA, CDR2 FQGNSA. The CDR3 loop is CASSPGGEAGELFF. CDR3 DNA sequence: TGTGCCAGCAGCCCGGGGGGCGAGGCCGGGGAGCTGTTTTTT.

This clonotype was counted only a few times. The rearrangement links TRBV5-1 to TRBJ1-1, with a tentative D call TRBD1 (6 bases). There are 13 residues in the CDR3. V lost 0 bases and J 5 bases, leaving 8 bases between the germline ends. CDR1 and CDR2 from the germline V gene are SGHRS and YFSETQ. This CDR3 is CASSLAQGTEAFF. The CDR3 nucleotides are TGCGCCAGCAGCTTGGCACAGGGAACTGAAGCTTTCTTT.